These T cell receptor beta chains were read from a single sample in a study of T cell responses to AZD1222 COVID-19 vaccine. Libraries were prepared by immunoSEQ multiplex PCR; TCRdb keeps only in-frame clonotypes and omits some of them. The sample records roughly 110,000 clones, 70% to 90% being singletons. The source was peripheral blood, collected on day 0 of AZD1222 vaccination. Receptors were obtained from an adult in good health. Each CDR3 is given with its conserved first and last residue. A D gene is named only where the DNA matches it firmly.

v_gene: TRBV6-5; j_gene: TRBJ1-4; d_gene: NA; CDR3aa: CASSYNGAREKLFF
v_gene: TRBV19; j_gene: TRBJ1-1; d_gene: NA; CDR3aa: CASSIGRGTEAFF
v_gene: TRBV19; j_gene: TRBJ1-5; d_gene: NA; CDR3aa: CASNGGRGNQPQHF
v_gene: TRBV3-1/TRBV3-2; j_gene: TRBJ2-6; d_gene: NA; CDR3aa: CASSQEIGANVLTF
v_gene: TRBV6-2/TRBV6-3; j_gene: TRBJ2-7; d_gene: TRBD2; CDR3aa: CASSRSGTSAGEQYF
v_gene: TRBV6-5; j_gene: TRBJ1-2; d_gene: NA; CDR3aa: CASGEMAGYYGYTF
v_gene: TRBV28; j_gene: TRBJ1-2; d_gene: NA; CDR3aa: CASSFSGAGGYTF
v_gene: TRBV5-1; j_gene: TRBJ2-3; d_gene: TRBD2; CDR3aa: CASSYPSGSADTQYF
v_gene: TRBV27; j_gene: TRBJ2-7; d_gene: TRBD1; CDR3aa: CASSVSIGTGNYEQYF
v_gene: TRBV6-6; j_gene: TRBJ1-5; d_gene: NA; CDR3aa: CASSYSDQPQHF
v_gene: TRBV5-1; j_gene: TRBJ2-7; d_gene: NA; CDR3aa: CASSLDPSATYEQYF
v_gene: TRBV9; j_gene: TRBJ2-2; d_gene: NA; CDR3aa: CASSVGSSRRGNTGELFF
v_gene: TRBV24-1; j_gene: TRBJ1-1; d_gene: NA; CDR3aa: CATSDWVGTEAFF